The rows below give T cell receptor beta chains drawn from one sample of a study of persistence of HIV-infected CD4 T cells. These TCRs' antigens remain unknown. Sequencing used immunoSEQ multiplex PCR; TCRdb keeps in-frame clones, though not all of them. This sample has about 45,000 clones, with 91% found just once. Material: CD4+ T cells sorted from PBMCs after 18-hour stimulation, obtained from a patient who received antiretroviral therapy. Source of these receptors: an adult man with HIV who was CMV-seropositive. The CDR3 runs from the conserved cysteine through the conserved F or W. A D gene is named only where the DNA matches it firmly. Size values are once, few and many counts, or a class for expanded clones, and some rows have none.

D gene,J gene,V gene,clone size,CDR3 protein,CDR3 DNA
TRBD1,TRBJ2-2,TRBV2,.,CASSERLKGAGTGELFF,TGTGCCAGCAGTGAACGGTTGAAGGGGGCGGGCACCGGGGAGCTGTTTTTT
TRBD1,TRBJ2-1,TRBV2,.,CASRKQGAFNEQFF,TGTGCCAGCAGGAAACAGGGGGCCTTTAATGAGCAGTTCTTC
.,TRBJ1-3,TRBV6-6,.,CASSDSDSGNTIYF,TGTGCCAGCAGTGACAGCGACTCTGGAAACACCATATATTTT
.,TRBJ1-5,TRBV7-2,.,CASSPGLVGGGQPQHF,TGTGCCAGCAGCCCGGGTTTGGTGGGGGGAGGTCAGCCCCAGCATTTT
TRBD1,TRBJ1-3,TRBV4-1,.,CASSQGQGNSGNTIYF,TGCGCCAGCAGCCAAGGACAGGGGAACTCTGGAAACACCATATATTTT
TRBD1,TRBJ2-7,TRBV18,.,CASSPDRVRPSRQYF,TGTGCCAGCTCACCCGACAGGGTTCGCCCGTCGAGGCAGTACTTC
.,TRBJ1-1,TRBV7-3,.,CASSLMGRVMNTEAFF,TGTGCCAGCAGCTTAATGGGCAGGGTCATGAACACTGAAGCTTTCTTT
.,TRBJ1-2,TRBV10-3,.,CAISQDAAVGYTF,TGTGCCATCAGCCAGGACGCCGCTGTTGGCTACACCTTC
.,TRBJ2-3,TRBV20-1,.,CSGGETDTQYF,TGCAGTGGGGGGGAGACAGATACGCAGTATTTT
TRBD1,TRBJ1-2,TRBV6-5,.,CASSWDRDNYGYTF,TGTGCCAGCAGTTGGGACAGGGACAACTATGGCTACACCTTC
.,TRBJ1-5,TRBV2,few,CASSEALYSNQPQHF,TGTGCCAGCAGTGAAGCGCTATATAGCAATCAGCCCCAGCATTTT
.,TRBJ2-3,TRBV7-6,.,CASSFGDPSTDTQYF,TGTGCCAGCAGCTTCGGGGACCCCAGCACAGATACGCAGTATTTT
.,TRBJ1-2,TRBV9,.,CASSVNPTGANYGYTF,TGTGCCAGCAGCGTAAATCCAACCGGCGCTAACTATGGCTACACCTTC
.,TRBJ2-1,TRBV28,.,CASSLSGTYNEQFF,TGTGCCAGCAGTTTATCTGGCACATACAATGAGCAGTTCTTC
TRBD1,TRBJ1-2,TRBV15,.,CATSQTGNGYTF,TGTGCCACCAGCCAGACAGGGAATGGCTACACCTTC
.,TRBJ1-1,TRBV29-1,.,CSVWAVQPNTEAFF,TGCAGCGTATGGGCCGTCCAGCCGAACACTGAAGCTTTCTTT
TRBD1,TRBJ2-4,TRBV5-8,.,CASSLGTRTGGDIQYF,TGTGCCAGCAGCTTGGGCACACGGACAGGGGGGGACATTCAGTACTTC
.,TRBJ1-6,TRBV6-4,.,CASKRTNFSASSYNSPLHF,TGTGCCAGCAAAAGGACTAATTTTTCAGCAAGCTCCTATAATTCACCCCTCCACTTT
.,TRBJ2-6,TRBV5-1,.,CASSHGANVLTF,TGCGCCAGCAGCCACGGGGCCAACGTCCTGACTTTC
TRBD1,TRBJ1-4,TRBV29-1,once,CSVERDRGEKLFF,TGCAGCGTTGAAAGGGACAGGGGTGAAAAACTGTTTTTT
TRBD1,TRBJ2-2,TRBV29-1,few,CSVVGQGVSGWTGELFF,TGCAGCGTTGTAGGTCAGGGGGTCAGCGGTTGGACCGGGGAGCTGTTTTTT
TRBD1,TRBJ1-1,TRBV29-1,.,CSVDNRDRLMNTEAFF,TGCAGCGTAGACAACCGGGACAGATTAATGAACACTGAAGCTTTCTTT
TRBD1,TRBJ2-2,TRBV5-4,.,CASSAGGTGYTGELFF,TGTGCCAGCAGCGCCGGGGGGACAGGGTACACCGGGGAGCTGTTTTTT
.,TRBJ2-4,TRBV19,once,CASSIQDGVPIQYF,TGTGCCAGTAGTATTCAGGATGGGGTCCCGATTCAGTACTTC
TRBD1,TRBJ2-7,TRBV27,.,CASSTPKMTGGVYEQYF,TGTGCCAGCAGCACCCCGAAGATGACAGGGGGCGTGTACGAGCAGTACTTC
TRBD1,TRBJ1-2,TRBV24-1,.,CATSDLGVPGTGGHSLYGYTF,TGTGCCACCAGTGATTTGGGGGTTCCCGGGACAGGGGGCCACTCTCTTTATGGCTACACCTTC
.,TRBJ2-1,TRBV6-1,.,CASSDNFGQFF,TGTGCCAGCAGTGATAACTTTGGGCAGTTCTTC
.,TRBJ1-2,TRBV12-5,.,CASGLVTDSSVTGPNYGYTF,TGTGCTAGTGGTTTGGTAACGGACTCCTCCGTCACGGGCCCGAACTATGGCTACACCTTC
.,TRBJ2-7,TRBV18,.,CASSQYLIGQYNEQYF,TGTGCCAGCTCACAATATTTGATCGGGCAGTACAACGAGCAGTACTTC
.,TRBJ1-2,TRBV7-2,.,CASSLNSGQGDYGYTF,TGTGCCAGCAGCTTAAACTCGGGGCAGGGCGACTATGGCTACACCTTC
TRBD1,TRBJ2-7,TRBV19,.,CASSKGQQTYEQYF,TGTGCCAGTAGTAAGGGACAGCAGACCTACGAGCAGTACTTC
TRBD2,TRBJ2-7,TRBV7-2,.,CASSSGTSGTSYEQYF,TGTGCCAGCAGCAGCGGGACTAGCGGGACCTCCTACGAGCAGTACTTC
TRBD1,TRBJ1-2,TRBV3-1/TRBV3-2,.,CASSQQWTGNYGYTF,TGTGCCAGCAGCCAACAATGGACAGGGAACTATGGCTACACCTTC
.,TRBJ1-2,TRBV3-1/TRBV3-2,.,CASSQRWGDYGYTF,TGTGCCAGCAGCCAGAGGTGGGGTGACTATGGCTACACCTTC
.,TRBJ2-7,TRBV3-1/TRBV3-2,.,CASSLGGRAYEQYF,TGTGCCAGCAGCCTGGGGGGCAGAGCATACGAGCAGTACTTC
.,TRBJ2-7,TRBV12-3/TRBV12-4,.,CASSSTLQGEQYF,TGTGCCAGCAGTTCCACCTTGCAGGGCGAGCAGTACTTC
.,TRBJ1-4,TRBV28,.,CASSLTSSRGKLFF,TGTGCCAGCAGTCTGACCTCTTCGCGGGGAAAACTGTTTTTT